This passage covers 10 T cell receptor beta chains from one sample sequenced in a study of cytomegalovirus exposure and HLA in healthy donors. The primer mix had 60 Vbeta and 13 Jbeta primers. Sequenced by immunoSEQ multiplex PCR; TCRdb stores in-frame clones only, minus some. The sample gives tens of thousands of clones, less than 80% of which show up once; roughly a fifth is in the top ten. The sequenced sample was PBMCs. These receptors were collected from a woman between 50 and 59 years old in good health and CMV-seropositive.

The J gene is TRBJ2-1, the V gene TRBV27; a possible D gene is TRBD2 (6 bases). From germline, CDR1 is MNHEY and CDR2 SMNVEV (reference sequence). This CDR3 contains 16 residues. With 2 bases removed from V and 7 bases from J, the gap between germline ends came to 18 bases. CDR3 loop: CASSLQGLGLWNEQFF. The DNA of the CDR3 is TGTGCCAGCAGTTTACAGGGACTCGGGTTGTGGAATGAGCAGTTCTTC.

This chain links TRBV30 with TRBJ1-1; D is perhaps TRBD1 (5 bases). Germline V gene data show CDR1 as GTSNPN and CDR2 as SVGIG (reference sequence). The CDR3 is 12 residues long. Trimming stripped 2 bases from V and 9 bases from J, with 13 bases between. The CDR3 nucleotides are TGTGCCTGGAGTTTCGAAGGGGTTCAAGCTTTCTTT. Translated: CAWSFEGVQAFF.

V gene TRBV10-3 combines with J gene TRBJ1-1; D perhaps matches TRBD1 (6 bases). CDR3 length equals 14 residues. V dropped 4 bases and J dropped 1 base, with 10 bases sitting between them. Germline V gene sequence: CDR1 ENHRY, CDR2 SYGVKD. CDR3 amino acids: CAISGGQGNTEAFF. The CDR3 DNA sequence: TGTGCCATCAGTGGGGGGCAGGGGAACACTGAAGCTTTCTTT.

This clone was seen a handful of times. V is TRBV27 and J is TRBJ1-2; D may be TRBD1 (6 bases). Germline lookup yields CDR1 MNHEY and CDR2 SMNVEV (reference sequence). This CDR3 has 14 amino acids. Trimming stripped 6 bases from V and 8 bases from J, with 19 bases between. The CDR3 sequence is CASSTGTLFGGYTF. Written as DNA, the CDR3 is TGTGCCAGCAGCACCGGGACACTCTTCGGGGGCTACACCTTC.

This clone turned up a few times. The chain joins TRBV13 to TRBJ2-2, with D tentatively TRBD2 (5 bases). This CDR3 contains 15 residues. Germline V gene lookup returns CDR1 PRHDT and CDR2 FYEKMQ (reference sequence). V lost 0 bases and J lost 6, with 11 bases in between. As DNA, the CDR3 is TGTGCCAGCAGCTTAGGTCTGGTCGGGGCCGGGGAGCTGTTTTTT. Protein sequence: CASSLGLVGAGELFF. Together with reference TRBV13 and TRBJ2-2, the CDR3 gives the full variable domain: AAGVIQSPRHLIKEKRETATLKCYPIPRHDTVYWYQQGPGQDPQFLISFYEKMQSDKGSIPDRFSAQQFSDYHSELNMSSLELGDSALYFCASSLGLVGAGELFFGEGSRLTVL.

The chain couples TRBV30 to TRBJ1-6; D unclear. Trimming took off 2 bases at V and 9 bases at J, with 11 bases between the two ends. The CDR3 extends over 13 amino acids. Looked up from germline, CDR1 is GTSNPN and CDR2 is SVGIG (reference sequence). CDR3 in amino acids: CAWSLLSGSPLHF. As DNA, the CDR3 is TGTGCCTGGAGTCTACTCTCGGGTTCACCCCTCCACTTT.

The V gene is TRBV7-6, the J gene TRBJ2-7; 14 positions match TRBD2. CDR3 length: 17 amino acids. The J segment lost 5 bases and the V segment lost 1 base, leaving 7 bases of the junction unmatched. Germline CDR1 is SGHVS and CDR2 is FNYEAQ. The CDR3 sequence: CASSLGGGTSGGHEQYF. The CDR3 DNA is TGTGCCAGCAGCTTAGGGGGGGGGACTAGCGGGGGCCACGAGCAGTACTTC.

The chain combines TRBV9 with TRBJ2-3; 7 bases line up with TRBD2. Germline CDR1 reads SGDLS; CDR2 reads YYNGEE. V gave up 0 bases and J gave up 5 bases; unmatched junction bases: 6. The CDR3 is 15 amino acids. CDR3 coding DNA: TGTGCCAGCAGCGTAGCCTGGGGGGGAAAAGATACGCAGTATTTT. This translates into CASSVAWGGKDTQYF.

This chain uses TRBV29-1 with TRBJ1-2, with TRBD1 matching over 9 bases. With V trimmed by 6 bases and J by 3 bases, 5 bases remained unmatched. Per the germline V gene, CDR1 is SQVTM and CDR2 is ANQGSEA. The CDR3 is made up of 13 amino acids. Written as DNA, the CDR3 is TGCAGCGTCCGCCGGGACAGGGACTATGGCTACACCTTC. This encodes CSVRRDRDYGYTF.

A single count supports this clone. The genes are TRBV5-4 and TRBJ2-3, with TRBD2 identical over 12 bases. The CDR3 has 17 amino acids. With V trimmed by 4 bases and J by 2 bases, 8 bases remained unmatched. Per the germline V gene, CDR1 is SGHNT and CDR2 is YYREEE (reference sequence). The CDR3: CASSPGLAGTYTDTQYF. CDR3 nucleotide sequence: TGTGCCAGCAGCCCAGGACTAGCGGGGACCTACACAGATACGCAGTATTTT.